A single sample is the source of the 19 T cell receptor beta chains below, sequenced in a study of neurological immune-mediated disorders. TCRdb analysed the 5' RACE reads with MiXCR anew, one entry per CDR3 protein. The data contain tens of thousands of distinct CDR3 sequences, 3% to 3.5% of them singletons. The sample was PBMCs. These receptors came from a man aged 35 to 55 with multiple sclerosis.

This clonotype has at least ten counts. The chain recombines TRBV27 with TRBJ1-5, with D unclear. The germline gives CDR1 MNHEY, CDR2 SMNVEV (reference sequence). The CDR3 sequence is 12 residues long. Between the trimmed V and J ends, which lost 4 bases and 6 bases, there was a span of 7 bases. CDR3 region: CASSSVGQPQHF. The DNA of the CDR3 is TGTGCCAGCAGTTCGGTCGGTCAGCCCCAGCATTTT.

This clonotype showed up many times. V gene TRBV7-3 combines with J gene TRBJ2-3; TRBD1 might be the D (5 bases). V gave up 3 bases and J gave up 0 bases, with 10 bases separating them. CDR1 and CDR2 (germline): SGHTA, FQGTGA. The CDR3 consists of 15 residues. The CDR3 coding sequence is TGTGCCAGCAGCTTGGAGTGGGGCAGCACAGATACGCAGTATTTT. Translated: CASSLEWGSTDTQYF.

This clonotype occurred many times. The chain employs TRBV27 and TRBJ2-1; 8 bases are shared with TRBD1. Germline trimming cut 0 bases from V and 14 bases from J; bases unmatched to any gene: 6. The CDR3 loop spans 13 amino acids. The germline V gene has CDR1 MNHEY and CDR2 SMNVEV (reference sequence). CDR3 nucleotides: TGTGCCAGCAGTTTATCGAAGACAGGGGATGAGTTCTTC. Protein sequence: CASSLSKTGDEFF.

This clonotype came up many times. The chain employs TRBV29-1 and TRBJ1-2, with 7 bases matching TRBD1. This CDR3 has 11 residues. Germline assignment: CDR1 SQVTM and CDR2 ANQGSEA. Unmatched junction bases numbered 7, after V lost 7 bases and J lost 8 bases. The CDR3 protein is CSATGQEGYTF. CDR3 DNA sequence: TGCAGCGCGACAGGGCAAGAGGGCTACACCTTC.

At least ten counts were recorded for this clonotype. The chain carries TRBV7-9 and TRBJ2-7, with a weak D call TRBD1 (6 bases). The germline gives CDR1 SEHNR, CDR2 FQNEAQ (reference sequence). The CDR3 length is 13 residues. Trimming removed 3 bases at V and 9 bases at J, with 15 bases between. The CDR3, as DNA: TGTGCCAGCAGCTTTACAGGGTCGCCTTGGCAGTACTTC. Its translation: CASSFTGSPWQYF.

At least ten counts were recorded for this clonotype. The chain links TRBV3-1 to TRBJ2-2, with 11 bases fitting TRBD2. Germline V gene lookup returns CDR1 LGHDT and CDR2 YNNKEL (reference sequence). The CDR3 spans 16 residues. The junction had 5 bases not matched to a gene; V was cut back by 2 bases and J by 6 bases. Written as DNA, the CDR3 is TGTGCCAGCAGCCAATTAGCGGGAGGGATTTCCGGGGAGCTGTTTTTT. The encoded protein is CASSQLAGGISGELFF. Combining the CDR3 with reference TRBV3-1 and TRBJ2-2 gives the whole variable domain DTAVSQTPKYLVTQMGNDKSIKCEQNLGHDTMYWYKQDSKKFLKIMFSYNNKELIINETVPNRFSPKSPDKAHLNLHINSLELGDSAVYFCASSQLAGGISGELFFGEGSRLTVL.

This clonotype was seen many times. The CDR3 reads CSAKSHQPQHF. CDR3 DNA: TGCAGTGCTAAATCGCATCAGCCCCAGCATTTT. The J gene is TRBJ1-5, the V gene TRBV20-1, with no clear D. This CDR3 region has 11 residues. Germline-derived CDR1 and CDR2 are DFQATT and SNEGSKA (reference sequence). V was pared by 4 bases and J by 5 bases, with 6 bases between.

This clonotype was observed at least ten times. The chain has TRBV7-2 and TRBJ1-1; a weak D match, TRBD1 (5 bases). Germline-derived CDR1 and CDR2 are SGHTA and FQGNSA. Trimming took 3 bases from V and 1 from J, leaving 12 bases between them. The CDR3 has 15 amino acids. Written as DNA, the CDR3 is TGTGCCAGCAGCTTCCAGGACACTTCGAACACTGAAGCTTTCTTT. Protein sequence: CASSFQDTSNTEAFF.

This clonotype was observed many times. DNA for the CDR3: TGTGCCAGCAGCTCGGGACTAGCGTTCGCAACAGATACGCAGTATTTT. Amino acid sequence: CASSSGLAFATDTQYF. The chain employs TRBV11-3 and TRBJ2-3, with 10 bases fitting TRBD2. CDR1 is SGHNT and CDR2 is YENEEA in the germline V gene. CDR3 size: 16 residues. V gave up 4 bases and J gave up 3 bases; unmatched junction bases: 7.

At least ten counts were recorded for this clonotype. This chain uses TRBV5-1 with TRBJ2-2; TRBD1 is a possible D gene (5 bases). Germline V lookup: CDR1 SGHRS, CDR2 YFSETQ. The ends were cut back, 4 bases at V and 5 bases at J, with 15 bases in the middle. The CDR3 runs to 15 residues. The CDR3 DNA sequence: TGCGCCAGCAGCGTCCCGGCAGGGCGAACCGGGGAGCTGTTTTTT. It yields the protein CASSVPAGRTGELFF. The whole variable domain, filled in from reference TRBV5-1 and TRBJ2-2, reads KAGVTQTPRYLIKTRGQQVTLSCSPISGHRSVSWYQQTPGQGLQFLFEYFSETQRNKGNFPGRFSGRQFSNSRSEMNVSTLELGDSALYLCASSVPAGRTGELFFGEGSRLTVL.

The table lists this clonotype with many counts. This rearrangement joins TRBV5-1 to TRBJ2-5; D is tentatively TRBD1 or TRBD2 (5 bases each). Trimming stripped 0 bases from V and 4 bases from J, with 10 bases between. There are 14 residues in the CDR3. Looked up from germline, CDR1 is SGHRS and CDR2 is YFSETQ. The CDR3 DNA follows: TGCGCCAGCAGCTTGGCACCGGGGCCAGAGACCCAGTACTTC. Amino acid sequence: CASSLAPGPETQYF.

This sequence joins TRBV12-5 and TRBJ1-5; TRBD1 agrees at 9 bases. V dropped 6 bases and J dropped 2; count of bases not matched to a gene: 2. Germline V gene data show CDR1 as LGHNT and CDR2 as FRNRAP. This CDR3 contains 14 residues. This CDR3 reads CASGRDRGNQPQHF. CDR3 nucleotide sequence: TGTGCTAGTGGCCGGGACAGGGGCAATCAGCCCCAGCATTTT.

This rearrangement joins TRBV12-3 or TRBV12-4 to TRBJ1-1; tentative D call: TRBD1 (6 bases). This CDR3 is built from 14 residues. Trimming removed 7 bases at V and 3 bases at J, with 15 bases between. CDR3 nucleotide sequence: TGTGCCAGCAACTACGCCGGGGGGCACACTGAAGCTTTCTTT. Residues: CASNYAGGHTEAFF.

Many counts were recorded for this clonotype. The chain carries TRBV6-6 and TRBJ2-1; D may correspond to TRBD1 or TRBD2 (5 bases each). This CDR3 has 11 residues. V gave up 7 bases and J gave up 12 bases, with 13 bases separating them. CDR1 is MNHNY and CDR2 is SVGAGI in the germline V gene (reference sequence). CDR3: CASTDRDRQFF. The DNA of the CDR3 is TGTGCCAGCACCGACCGGGACCGGCAGTTCTTC.

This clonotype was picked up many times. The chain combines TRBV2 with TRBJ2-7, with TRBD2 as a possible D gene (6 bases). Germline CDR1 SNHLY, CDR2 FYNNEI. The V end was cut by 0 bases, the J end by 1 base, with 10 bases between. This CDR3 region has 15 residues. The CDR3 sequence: CASSEAGGRSYEQYF. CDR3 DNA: TGTGCCAGCAGTGAAGCGGGGGGACGGTCCTACGAGCAGTACTTC. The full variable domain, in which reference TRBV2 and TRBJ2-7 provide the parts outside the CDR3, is EPEVTQTPSHQVTQMGQEVILRCVPISNHLYFYWYRQILGQKVEFLVSFYNNEISEKSEIFDDQFSVERPDGSNFTLKIRSTKLEDSAMYFCASSEAGGRSYEQYFGPGTRLTVT.

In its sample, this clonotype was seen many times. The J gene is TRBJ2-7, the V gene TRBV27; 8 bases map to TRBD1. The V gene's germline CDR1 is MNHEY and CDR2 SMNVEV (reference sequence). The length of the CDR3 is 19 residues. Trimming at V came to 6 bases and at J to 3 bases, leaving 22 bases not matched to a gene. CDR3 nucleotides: TGTGCCAGCAGCCTTGCCGGATTCCTACACAGGGGGACCAACTACGAGCAGTACTTC. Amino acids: CASSLAGFLHRGTNYEQYF.

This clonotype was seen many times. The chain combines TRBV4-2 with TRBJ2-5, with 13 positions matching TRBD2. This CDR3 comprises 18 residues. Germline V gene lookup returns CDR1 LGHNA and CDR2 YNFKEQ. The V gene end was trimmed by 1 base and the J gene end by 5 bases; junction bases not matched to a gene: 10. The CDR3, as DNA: TGTGCCAGCAGCCAAGTGGGGTACGGGACTAGCGGGATGGAGACCCAGTACTTC. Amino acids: CASSQVGYGTSGMETQYF.

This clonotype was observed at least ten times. DNA of the CDR3: TGCGCCAGCAGCTTGGTCCTAGCGAGTACCGGGGAGCTGTTTTTT. Translating gives CASSLVLASTGELFF. The chain joins TRBV5-1 to TRBJ2-2; D is perhaps TRBD2 (6 bases). Germline CDR1 reads SGHRS; CDR2 reads YFSETQ. V gave up 0 bases and J gave up 5 bases, with 11 bases separating them. The CDR3 contains 15 residues.

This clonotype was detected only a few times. The CDR3 region has the DNA TGCAGCGTTGGGGTCAGGGGAGAAGCGCAGTACTTC. Its translation: CSVGVRGEAQYF. J is TRBJ2-7 and V is TRBV29-1, with D perhaps matching TRBD1 (6 bases). The CDR3 extends over 12 amino acids. The germline V and J ends were trimmed by 4 bases and 9 bases, with 16 bases remaining between them. CDR1 and CDR2 from the germline V gene are SQVTM and ANQGSEA.